This TCR beta chain was sequenced during a study of T cells in Graves' hyperthyroidism and ophthalmopathy. This CDR3 comprises 15 residues. Trimming took off 0 bases at V and 10 bases at J, with 18 bases between the two ends. CDR1 and CDR2 (germline): SNHLY, FYNNEI. Amplified TCR beta CDR3 regions came from RNA transcripts. HTBI primers drove first-round RT-PCR of the TCR CDR3. TCRdb ran MiXCR on the multiplex PCR reads and lists one entry per CDR3 protein. The repertoire holds about 380,000 distinct CDR3 sequences, with about 18% as singletons. This clonotype occurred many times. This rearrangement joins TRBV2 to TRBJ1-1, with a weak D call TRBD1 (5 bases). The sequenced sample consisted of blood. This TCR was recovered from a man between 18 and 35 years old with Graves' ophthalmopathy. The CDR3 DNA reads as TGTGCCAGCAGTGAAGCAGGGACCGCTTTTGATAGAGCTTTCTTT. Translation gives CASSEAGTAFDRAFF.